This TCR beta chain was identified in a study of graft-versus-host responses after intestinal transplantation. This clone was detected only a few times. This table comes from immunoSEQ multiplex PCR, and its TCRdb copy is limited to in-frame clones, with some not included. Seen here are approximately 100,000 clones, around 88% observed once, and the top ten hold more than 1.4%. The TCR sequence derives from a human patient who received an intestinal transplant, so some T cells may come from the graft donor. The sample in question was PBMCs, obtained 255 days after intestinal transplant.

CDR3 loop: CASSRSGDIQYF. CDR3 sequence (DNA): TGTGCCAGCAGCCGGAGTGGGGACATTCAGTACTTC. V usage is TRBV6-1 and J usage is TRBJ2-4; D unresolved. The germline V and J ends were trimmed by 6 bases and 8 bases, with 11 bases remaining between them. The germline V gene has CDR1 MNHNS and CDR2 SASEGT. This CDR3 region has 12 residues.